Following are 2 T cell receptor beta chains from one sample sequenced in a study of blood T cell repertoires in COVID-19. Using immunoSEQ multiplex PCR, the repertoire was profiled, and TCRdb retains in-frame clones only, with some absent. The data contain 200,000 to 250,000 clones, about 88% of them singletons. What was sequenced was peripheral blood. These receptor sequences come from a woman between 45 and 60 years old with COVID-19, enrolled during active disease.

In its sample, this clone was seen a few times. V usage is TRBV5-1 and J usage is TRBJ2-3; D unresolved. Germline loops: CDR1 SGHRS, CDR2 YFSETQ. The CDR3 covers 15 residues. V lost 0 bases and J 0 bases, leaving 8 bases between the germline ends. The CDR3 DNA is TGCGCCAGCAGCTTGGGGCCATATAGCACAGATACGCAGTATTTT. Its protein product is CASSLGPYSTDTQYF. The complete variable domain, with remaining parts taken from reference TRBV5-1 and TRBJ2-3, reads KAGVTQTPRYLIKTRGQQVTLSCSPISGHRSVSWYQQTPGQGLQFLFEYFSETQRNKGNFPGRFSGRQFSNSRSEMNVSTLELGDSALYLCASSLGPYSTDTQYFGPGTRLTVL.

The rearrangement joins TRBV27 to TRBJ2-7, with D perhaps TRBD2 (5 bases). The V gene's germline CDR1 is MNHEY and CDR2 SMNVEV (reference sequence). V was cut by 5 bases and J by 2 bases, with 13 bases left in between. CDR3 length: 14 amino acids. The CDR3 reads CASSAGFPPYEQYF. In DNA form, the CDR3 reads TGTGCCAGCAGTGCGGGTTTCCCTCCCTACGAGCAGTACTTC.